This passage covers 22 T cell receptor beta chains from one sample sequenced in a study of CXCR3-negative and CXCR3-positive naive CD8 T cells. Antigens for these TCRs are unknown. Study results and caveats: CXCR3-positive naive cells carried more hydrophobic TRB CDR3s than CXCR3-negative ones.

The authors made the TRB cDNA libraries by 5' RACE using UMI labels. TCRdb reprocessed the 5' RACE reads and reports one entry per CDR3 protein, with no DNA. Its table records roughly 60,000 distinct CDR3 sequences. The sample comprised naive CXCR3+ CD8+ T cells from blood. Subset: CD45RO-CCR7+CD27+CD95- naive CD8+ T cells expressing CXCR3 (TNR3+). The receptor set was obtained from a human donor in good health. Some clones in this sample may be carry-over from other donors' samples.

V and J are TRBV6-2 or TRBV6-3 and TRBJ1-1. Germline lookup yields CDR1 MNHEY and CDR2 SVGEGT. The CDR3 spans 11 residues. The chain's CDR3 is CATLIGTEALF.

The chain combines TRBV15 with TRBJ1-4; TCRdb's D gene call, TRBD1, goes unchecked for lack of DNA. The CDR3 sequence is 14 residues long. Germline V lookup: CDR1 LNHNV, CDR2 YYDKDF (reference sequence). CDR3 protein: CATGGKTRGEKLFF.

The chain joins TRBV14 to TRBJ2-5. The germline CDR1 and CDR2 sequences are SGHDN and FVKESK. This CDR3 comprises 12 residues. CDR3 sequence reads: CASSRVVETQYF. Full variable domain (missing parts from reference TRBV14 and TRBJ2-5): EAGVTQFPSHSVIEKGQTVTLRCDPISGHDNLYWYRRVMGKEIKFLLHFVKESKQDESGMPNNRFLAERTGGTYSTLKVQPAELEDSGVYFCASSRVVETQYFGPGTRLLVL.

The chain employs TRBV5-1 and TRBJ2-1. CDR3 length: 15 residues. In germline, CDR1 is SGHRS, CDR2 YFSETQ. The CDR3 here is CASRFRQDPYDEQFF.

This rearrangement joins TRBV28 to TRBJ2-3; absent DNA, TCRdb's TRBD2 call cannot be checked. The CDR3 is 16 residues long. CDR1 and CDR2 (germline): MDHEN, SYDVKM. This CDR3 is CASSSGLAGATDTQYF.

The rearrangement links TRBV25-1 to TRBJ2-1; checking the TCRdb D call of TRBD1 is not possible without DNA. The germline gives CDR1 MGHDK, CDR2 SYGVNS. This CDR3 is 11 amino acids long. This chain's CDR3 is CASSGGNEQFF. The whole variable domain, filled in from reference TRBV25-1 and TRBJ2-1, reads EADIYQTPRYLVIGTGKKITLECSQTMGHDKMYWYQQDPGMELHLIHYSYGVNSTEKGDLSSESTVSRIRTEHFPLTLESARPSHTSQYLCASSGGNEQFFGPGTRLTVL.

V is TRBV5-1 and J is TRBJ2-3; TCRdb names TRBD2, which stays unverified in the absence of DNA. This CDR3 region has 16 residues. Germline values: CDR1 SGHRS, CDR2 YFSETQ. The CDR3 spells CASRGGGAESPDTQYF.

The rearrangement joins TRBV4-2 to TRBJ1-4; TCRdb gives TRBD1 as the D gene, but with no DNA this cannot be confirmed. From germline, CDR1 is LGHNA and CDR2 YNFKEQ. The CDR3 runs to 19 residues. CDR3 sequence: CASSQDEFKPGRFNEKLFF.

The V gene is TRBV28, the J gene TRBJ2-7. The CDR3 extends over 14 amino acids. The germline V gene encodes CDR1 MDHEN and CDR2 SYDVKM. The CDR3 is CASSPDRSPYEQYF.

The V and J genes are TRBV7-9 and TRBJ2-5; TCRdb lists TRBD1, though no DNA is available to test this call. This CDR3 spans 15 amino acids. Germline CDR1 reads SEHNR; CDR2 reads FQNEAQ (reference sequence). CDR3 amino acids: CASSPRTGDQETQYF.

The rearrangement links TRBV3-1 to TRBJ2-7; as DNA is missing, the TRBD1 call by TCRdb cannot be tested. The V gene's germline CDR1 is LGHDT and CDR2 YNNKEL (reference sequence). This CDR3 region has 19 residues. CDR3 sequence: CASSQERGQGGTHSYEQYF.

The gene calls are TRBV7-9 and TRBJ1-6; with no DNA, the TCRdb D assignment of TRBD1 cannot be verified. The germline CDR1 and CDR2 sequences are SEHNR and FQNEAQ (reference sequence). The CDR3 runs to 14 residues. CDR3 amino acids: CASSPTGRNSPLHF.

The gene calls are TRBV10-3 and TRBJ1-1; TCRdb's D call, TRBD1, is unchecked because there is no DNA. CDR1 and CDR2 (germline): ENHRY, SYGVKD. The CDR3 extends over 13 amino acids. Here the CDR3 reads CAHTGETGTEAFF.

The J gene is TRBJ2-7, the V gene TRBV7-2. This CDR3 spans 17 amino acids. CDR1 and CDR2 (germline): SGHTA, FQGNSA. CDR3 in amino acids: CASSHYPASGISYEQYF.

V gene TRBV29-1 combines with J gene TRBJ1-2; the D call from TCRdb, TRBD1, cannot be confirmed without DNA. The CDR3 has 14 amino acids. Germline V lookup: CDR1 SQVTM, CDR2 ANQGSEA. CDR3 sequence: CSVEHQDREYGYTF.

The CDR3 is CASSEKGASTDTQYF. V and J are TRBV2 and TRBJ2-3; TCRdb picks TRBD1, but there is no DNA to check that call. Germline CDR1 reads SNHLY; CDR2 reads FYNNEI. The length of the CDR3 is 15 residues. Drawing the rest from reference TRBV2 and TRBJ2-3, the complete variable domain is EPEVTQTPSHQVTQMGQEVILRCVPISNHLYFYWYRQILGQKVEFLVSFYNNEISEKSEIFDDQFSVERPDGSNFTLKIRSTKLEDSAMYFCASSEKGASTDTQYFGPGTRLTVL.

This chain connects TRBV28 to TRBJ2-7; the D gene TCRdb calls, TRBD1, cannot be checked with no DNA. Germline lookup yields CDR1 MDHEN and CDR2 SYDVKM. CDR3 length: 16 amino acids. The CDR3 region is CASSPSTRGRFYEQYF.

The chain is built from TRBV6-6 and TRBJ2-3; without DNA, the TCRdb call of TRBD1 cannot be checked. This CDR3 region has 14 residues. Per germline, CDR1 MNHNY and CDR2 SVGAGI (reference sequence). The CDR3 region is CASSLIGTTDTQYF.

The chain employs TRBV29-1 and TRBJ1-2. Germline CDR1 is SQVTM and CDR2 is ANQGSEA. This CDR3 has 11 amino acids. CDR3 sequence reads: CSAQGLVGYTF.

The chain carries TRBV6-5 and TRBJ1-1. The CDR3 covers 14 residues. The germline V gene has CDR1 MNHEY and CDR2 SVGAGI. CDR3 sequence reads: CASSVARANTEAFF.

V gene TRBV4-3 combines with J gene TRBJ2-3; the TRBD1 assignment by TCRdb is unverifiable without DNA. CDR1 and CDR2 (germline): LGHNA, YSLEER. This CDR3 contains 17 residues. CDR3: CASSQDPGAPSTDTQYF.

CDR3 loop: CASSPEDSAKNIQYF. V is TRBV18 and J is TRBJ2-4. From germline, CDR1 is KGHSH and CDR2 LQKENI. The CDR3 length is 15 residues.